The rows below give T cell receptor beta chains drawn from one sample of a study of T cell responses to AZD1222 COVID-19 vaccine. Some clones are missing from TCRdb's copy, which holds only in-frame ones; the method was immunoSEQ multiplex PCR. The sample holds around 80,000 clones, around 90% seen once. The sequences come from peripheral blood, collected 28 days after the second AZD1222 dose. These receptors all come from an adult who received the AZD1222 COVID-19 vaccine. Each CDR3 is given with its conserved first and last residue. The D gene is left open where the match is weak. Clone size is shown for a subset of rows, as once, few, many or a class of expanded clone.

>TRBD1|13|NA|TRBV12-3/TRBV12-4|TRBJ2-5
TGTGCCAGCAGTAACAGGGGGCAAGCGACCCAGTACTTC
CASSNRGQATQYF
>NA|14|once|TRBV7-2|TRBJ2-7
TGTGCCAGCAGCTGGGGACTCCAGGGTGTGGAGCAGTACTTC
CASSWGLQGVEQYF
>NA|13|NA|TRBV6-5|TRBJ2-7
TGTGCCAGCAGCGCGGGATCCGGCTACGAGCAGTACTTC
CASSAGSGYEQYF
>TRBD1|15|NA|TRBV27|TRBJ2-2
TGTGCCAGCAGCCGGACAGGGTTTAACACCGGGGAGCTGTTTTTT
CASSRTGFNTGELFF
>NA|15|NA|TRBV7-6|TRBJ2-5
TGTGCCAGCAGCTTAGTCTCCCTAGGAGGGGGGACCCAGTACTTC
CASSLVSLGGGTQYF
>TRBD2|16|NA|TRBV2|TRBJ2-5
TGTGCCAGCAGTGAAGGTATAGCGGGTTATATGGAGACCCAGTACTTC
CASSEGIAGYMETQYF
>NA|16|NA|TRBV3-1/TRBV3-2|TRBJ2-2
TGTGCCAGCAGCCAAGATCCTAGTTGGGGGACCGGGGAGCTGTTTTTT
CASSQDPSWGTGELFF
>NA|12|NA|TRBV3-1/TRBV3-2|TRBJ2-7
TGTGCCAGCAGCCCACAGTCCCACGAGCAGTACTTC
CASSPQSHEQYF
>NA|14|NA|TRBV7-7|TRBJ2-2
TGTGCCAGCAGCAAACGGCCCGGCACCGGGGAGCTGTTTTTT
CASSKRPGTGELFF
>NA|14|NA|TRBV28|TRBJ2-1
TGTGCCAGCAGTTTACTGGTAGGTCCCGATGAGCAGTTCTTC
CASSLLVGPDEQFF
>TRBD2|17|NA|TRBV15|TRBJ2-2
TGTGCCACCAGCAGAGAACTAGCGGGGTCGAACACCGGGGAGCTGTTTTTT
CATSRELAGSNTGELFF
>NA|16|NA|TRBV19|TRBJ2-3
TGTGCCAGTATGGGCCCCTGGCGGGGGCGCACAGATACGCAGTATTTT
CASMGPWRGRTDTQYF
>NA|18|NA|TRBV28|TRBJ1-1
TGTGCCAGCACCTCCCGGGGGGCAGGAGTTCGGCGGAACACTGAAGCTTTCTTT
CASTSRGAGVRRNTEAFF
>NA|14|NA|TRBV15|TRBJ1-4
TGTGCCACCTCCCTCCGGAGTCATGGCGAAAAACTGTTTTTT
CATSLRSHGEKLFF
>TRBD1|13|NA|TRBV29-1|TRBJ1-4
TGCAGCGCCTGGACAGGGGTTGGAGAAAAACTGTTTTTT
CSAWTGVGEKLFF
>NA|15|NA|TRBV3-1/TRBV3-2|TRBJ2-7
TGTGCCAGCAGCCAAGCCCCCCTAGGGGACTACGAGCAGTACTTC
CASSQAPLGDYEQYF
>NA|12|NA|TRBV11-3|TRBJ1-1
TGTGCCAGCAGCTTTCAGGTCTTCGAAGCTTTCTTT
CASSFQVFEAFF
>NA|14|NA|TRBV28|TRBJ2-7
TGTGCCAGCAGTTTATCCGGGGGGCTGTACGAGCAGTACTTC
CASSLSGGLYEQYF
>NA|14|NA|TRBV5-6|TRBJ2-1
TGTGCCAGCAGCTCCGGGACCAACTACAATGAGCAGTTCTTC
CASSSGTNYNEQFF
>NA|15|NA|TRBV9|TRBJ2-1
TGTGCCAGCAGCCCACAGGGAGGGAAGGGCGATGAGCAGTTCTTC
CASSPQGGKGDEQFF
>TRBD1|14|NA|TRBV18|TRBJ1-3
TGTGCCAGCTCACCAGGACAGGAAGGAAACACCATATATTTT
CASSPGQEGNTIYF
>TRBD1|13|NA|TRBV7-8|TRBJ2-7
TGTGCCAGCAGCTTAGGGGGGACAGGAGAGCAGTACTTC
CASSLGGTGEQYF
>NA|17|NA|TRBV2|TRBJ1-4
TGTGCCAGCATTGGTTGGTCCTCGGAGGCAACTAATGAAAAACTGTTTTTT
CASIGWSSEATNEKLFF
>NA|15|NA|TRBV28|TRBJ1-1
TGTGCCAGCAGCACAACCCCCCGGGGGGGCACTGAAGCTTTCTTT
CASSTTPRGGTEAFF
>TRBD1|15|NA|TRBV14|TRBJ2-7
TGTGCCAGCAGCCCGGGACAGGGGCCAACCTACGAGCAGTACTTC
CASSPGQGPTYEQYF
>TRBD1|15|NA|TRBV19|TRBJ1-5
TGTGCCAGTAGGGGGCAGGGGGCTTTGAATCAGCCCCAGCATTTT
CASRGQGALNQPQHF
>NA|15|NA|TRBV19|TRBJ1-5
TGTGCCAGTAGTATAGTCGCACAGGGCAATCAGCCCCAGCATTTT
CASSIVAQGNQPQHF
>TRBD1|17|NA|TRBV19|TRBJ2-1
TGTGCCAGTAGTATCGGGACAGGGACGGGCTCCTACAATGAGCAGTTCTTC
CASSIGTGTGSYNEQFF
>NA|17|NA|TRBV4-2|TRBJ2-3
TGTGCCAGCAGCCAAGAGGCCTCCCTGCGTCAAAGGGATACGCAGTATTTT
CASSQEASLRQRDTQYF
>TRBD2|14|NA|TRBV5-5|TRBJ2-7
TGTGCCAGCAGTCGGGGGGGAAACTCCTACGAGCAGTACTTC
CASSRGGNSYEQYF
>NA|14|once|TRBV27|TRBJ1-2
TGTGCCAGAAAACCGGGACAAGTTAACTATGGCTACACCTTC
CARKPGQVNYGYTF
>NA|13|NA|TRBV3-1/TRBV3-2|TRBJ2-1
TGTGCCAGCAGCCAAGGAGTGGGTCTCAGCGTCTTCTTC
CASSQGVGLSVFF
>TRBD1|16|NA|TRBV9|TRBJ1-3
TGTGCCAGCAGCGTAGCAGGGGGTGAAACTGGAAACACCATATATTTT
CASSVAGGETGNTIYF
>NA|12|NA|TRBV28|TRBJ2-7
TGTGCCAGCAGTTTATGGGGAGTCGAGCAGTACTTC
CASSLWGVEQYF
>NA|17|NA|TRBV3-1/TRBV3-2|TRBJ2-7
TGTGCCAGCAGCCGAATTACCCACGGGGCGCAGGTCTACGAGCAGTACTTC
CASSRITHGAQVYEQYF
>NA|14|NA|TRBV5-1|TRBJ2-1
TGCGCCAGCAGCTTGGATTGGGGCTCCAATGAGCAGTTCTTC
CASSLDWGSNEQFF
>NA|14|once|TRBV28|TRBJ1-1
TGTGCCAGCAGTATCCTGACCCTGAACACTGAAGCTTTCTTT
CASSILTLNTEAFF
>TRBD1|15|NA|TRBV19|TRBJ1-6
TGTGCCAGTAGTATAGGGACAGGGTTAGGATCACCCCTCCACTTT
CASSIGTGLGSPLHF
>NA|13|NA|TRBV30|TRBJ1-1
TGTGCCTGGAGTGCCACATCGCACGCTGAAGCTTTCTTT
CAWSATSHAEAFF
>TRBD1|15|few|TRBV28|TRBJ1-5
TGTGCCAGCAGTTTGCAGGACAGGGACATAGCGCCCCAGCATTTT
CASSLQDRDIAPQHF
>NA|14|NA|TRBV28|TRBJ2-1
TGTGCCAGCAGTTTATTGTCTAACTACAATGAGCAGTTCTTC
CASSLLSNYNEQFF
>NA|12|once|TRBV19|TRBJ2-7
TGTGCCAGTAGTAATGGAATCTACGAGCAGTACTTC
CASSNGIYEQYF
>NA|17|once|TRBV7-9|TRBJ2-2
TGTGCCAGCAGCCAGGGCCCTCGCTTCGAGAACACCGGGGAGCTGTTTTTT
CASSQGPRFENTGELFF
>TRBD1|14|NA|TRBV5-1|TRBJ1-2
TGCGCCAGCAGCTTGGATGACAGGGGAACTGGCTACACCTTC
CASSLDDRGTGYTF
>TRBD1|12|NA|TRBV28|TRBJ1-4
TGTGCCAGCAGCTTGGACAGGGAAAAACTGTTTTTT
CASSLDREKLFF
>NA|11|NA|TRBV12-5|TRBJ2-1
TGTGCTAGTGGAGGGTACGATGAGCAGTTCTTC
CASGGYDEQFF
>NA|16|NA|TRBV3-1/TRBV3-2|TRBJ2-1
TGTGCCAGCAGCCCCCGCAGAATAGGGCTGGAGAATGAGCAGTTCTTC
CASSPRRIGLENEQFF
>NA|12|NA|TRBV10-3|TRBJ2-7
TGTGCCATCAGTGAGTGGGCAGCCGAGCAGTACTTC
CAISEWAAEQYF